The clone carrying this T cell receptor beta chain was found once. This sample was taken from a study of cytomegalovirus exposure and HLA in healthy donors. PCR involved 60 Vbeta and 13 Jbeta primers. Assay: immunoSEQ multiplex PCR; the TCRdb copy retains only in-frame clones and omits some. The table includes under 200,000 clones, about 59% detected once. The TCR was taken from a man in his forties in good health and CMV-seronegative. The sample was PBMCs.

The CDR3 region is CASSLSRVGETQYF. Written as DNA, the CDR3 is TGTGCCAGCTCCTTAAGCCGGGTCGGGGAGACCCAGTACTTC. This chain links TRBV18 with TRBJ2-5, with D unresolved. Trimming took off 6 bases at V and 5 bases at J, with 16 bases between the two ends. The CDR3 covers 14 residues. The germline CDR1 and CDR2 sequences are KGHSH and LQKENI.